Presented here are 4 T cell receptor beta chains from one specimen sequenced in a study of blood T cell repertoires in COVID-19. Sequenced by immunoSEQ multiplex PCR; TCRdb stores in-frame clones only, minus some. The sample shows more than 85,000 clones, approximately 87% of them seen only once. Sequenced sample: peripheral blood. The source is a woman between 55 and 75 years old with acute or convalescent COVID-19.

This clone was counted a single time. This sequence joins TRBV3-1 (or the pseudogene TRBV3-2) and TRBJ2-3; D is undetermined. The CDR3 runs 12 residues. From germline, CDR1 is LGHDT and CDR2 YNNKEL (reference sequence). V lost 2 bases, J lost 4 bases, and 4 bases lay in between. CDR3 amino acids: CASSQLPDTQYF. In DNA form, the CDR3 reads TGTGCCAGCAGCCAACTCCCAGATACGCAGTATTTT.

The rearrangement uses TRBV28 and TRBJ1-3, with D tentatively TRBD1 (5 bases). The CDR3 contains 15 residues. V lost 3 bases to trimming and J lost 5 bases, with 14 bases between them. Germline V gene sequence: CDR1 MDHEN, CDR2 SYDVKM. The CDR3 sequence is CASSFGRASRNTIYF. The CDR3 bases are TGTGCCAGCAGTTTTGGCAGGGCGAGTCGAAACACCATATATTTT.

J is TRBJ1-1 and V is TRBV5-1; D is perhaps TRBD1 (6 bases). The germline V and J ends were trimmed by 1 base and 0 bases, with 28 bases remaining between them. The CDR3 contains 21 residues. CDR1 SGHRS and CDR2 YFSETQ come from the germline V gene. CDR3 in DNA: TGCGCCAGCAGCTTGAAGTCGGTCGGGGACACTGCAAACCTAATGAACACTGAAGCTTTCTTT. Its protein product is CASSLKSVGDTANLMNTEAFF.

CDR3 coding DNA: TGTGCCAGCAGCGCAGAGGGGACCCAGTACTTC. Translation gives CASSAEGTQYF. The chain is built from TRBV7-9 and TRBJ2-5; perhaps TRBD2 as D (5 bases). The germline gives CDR1 SEHNR, CDR2 FQNEAQ (reference sequence). This CDR3 region has 11 residues. The V end lost 5 bases, the J end lost 7 bases, and 8 bases lay between the germline ends.